The 10 T cell receptor beta chains in this list originate from one sample, sequenced in a study of T cells after yellow fever vaccination (dated by TCRdb to about 2019). What this sample's treatment or condition label stands for: live attenuated yellow fever vaccine strain. Receptor amplification or capture employed 5' RACE. Sequencing was carried out with an Illumina HiSeq 2500. TCRdb reprocessed the public reads (quality trimming at Q25 with fastp, clone calling with MiXCR) and kept in-frame beta chains. Rows matching on CDR3 protein sequence are summarized as one entry with the most common DNA and genes. The sample yields around 550,000 distinct CDR3 sequences; around 21% were counted once. The leading ten clones occupy 13% to 15% of the sample. Material: PBMCs, obtained 15 days after the yellow fever booster vaccination. These receptors came from a man under 40 who received the YFV17D yellow fever vaccine.

Concerning this clonotype itself: Compared with germline, one end of the junction differs, possibly owing to a read error. The CDR3 nucleotides are TGCAGCGCCGTAGTGACCCACCCCTACGCGCAGTACTTC. Its translation is CSAVVTHPYAQYF. The genes are TRBV29-1 and TRBJ2-7; D is ambiguous. This CDR3 is built from 13 residues. In germline, CDR1 is SQVTM, CDR2 ANQGSEA.

V is TRBV3-1 and J is TRBJ2-7; TRBD2 is a possible D gene (6 bases). CDR1 LGHDT and CDR2 YNNKEL come from the germline V gene (reference sequence). The CDR3 is 16 amino acids. V lost 1 base and J lost 0, with 13 bases in between. The CDR3: CASSQGSAGYSYEQYF. Written as DNA, the CDR3 is TGTGCCAGCAGCCAAGGTTCGGCGGGATACTCCTACGAGCAGTACTTC.

This clonotype was counted a few times. V and J are TRBV27 and TRBJ2-7; D is perhaps TRBD2 (6 bases). Germline V lookup: CDR1 MNHEY, CDR2 SMNVEV (reference sequence). This CDR3 has 13 residues. Trimming stripped 6 bases from V and 1 base from J, with 10 bases between. The CDR3 DNA follows: TGTGCCAGCAGGACTAGGGATTCCTACGAGCAGTACTTC. This sequence encodes CASRTRDSYEQYF.

This clonotype has more than one count but fewer than ten. The rearrangement joins TRBV7-8 to TRBJ2-7; D perhaps matches TRBD2 (5 bases). The CDR3 has 16 amino acids. V dropped 5 bases and J dropped 2 bases, with 19 bases sitting between them. Germline loops: CDR1 SGHVS, CDR2 FQNEAQ. Written as DNA, the CDR3 is TGTGCCAGCAGCGCCGCGGGTGGGGTTAAAACCTACGAGCAGTACTTC. Translated: CASSAAGGVKTYEQYF.

This clonotype was seen only a few times. CDR3 in DNA: TGCAGTGCTACCGGAGCGGGCTTACTGGATTACAATGAGCAGTTCTTC. It encodes CSATGAGLLDYNEQFF. This chain links TRBV20-1 with TRBJ2-1; weak D call: TRBD2 (6 bases). The CDR3 length is 16 residues. Between the trimmed V and J ends, which lost 4 bases and 4 bases, there was a span of 20 bases. CDR1 DFQATT and CDR2 SNEGSKA come from the germline V gene (reference sequence).

This clonotype was counted only a few times. The chain is built from TRBV5-6 and TRBJ2-1; TRBD1 is a possible D gene (6 bases). This CDR3 comprises 13 residues. Germline V lookup: CDR1 SGHDT, CDR2 YYEEEE. Trimming shortened V by 2 bases and J by 9 bases, and 12 bases separated the two germline ends. CDR3 sequence reads: CASSLYRVGEQFF. The DNA for the CDR3 is TGTGCCAGCAGCTTATACAGGGTTGGTGAGCAGTTCTTC.

V and J are TRBV12-3 or TRBV12-4 and TRBJ2-3; 12 bases align to TRBD2. The V and J ends lost 3 bases and 5 bases, in that order; junction bases with no gene match: 3. The CDR3 is 15 residues long. CDR3 coding DNA: TGTGCCAGCAGTTTTCTAGCGGGAGGGAGAGATACGCAGTATTTT. Translating gives CASSFLAGGRDTQYF.

The genes are TRBV5-1 and TRBJ2-5; 8 nucleotides match TRBD2. This CDR3 is built from 15 residues. CDR1 SGHRS and CDR2 YFSETQ come from the germline V gene. Trimming at V came to 5 bases and at J to 2 bases, leaving 8 bases not matched to a gene. The CDR3 region is CASRLSGKRQETQYF. CDR3 in DNA: TGCGCCAGCAGGCTTAGCGGGAAGAGACAAGAGACCCAGTACTTC. Complete variable domain (other parts from reference TRBV5-1 and TRBJ2-5): KAGVTQTPRYLIKTRGQQVTLSCSPISGHRSVSWYQQTPGQGLQFLFEYFSETQRNKGNFPGRFSGRQFSNSRSEMNVSTLELGDSALYLCASRLSGKRQETQYFGPGTRLLVL.

The chain combines TRBV20-1 with TRBJ2-4; D perhaps matches TRBD2 (6 bases). Trimming shortened V by 4 bases and J by 3 bases, and 25 bases separated the two germline ends. In germline, CDR1 is DFQATT, CDR2 SNEGSKA (reference sequence). The CDR3 is 18 residues long. The CDR3 reads CSAILRGRGKLSKNIQYF. The CDR3, as DNA: TGCAGTGCTATCCTCCGCGGACGGGGGAAATTGAGCAAAAACATTCAGTACTTC.

The sample holds a few counts of this clonotype. The V call is TRBV5-1, the J call TRBJ1-1; no clear D. The ends were cut back, 1 base at V and 0 bases at J, with 10 bases in the middle. CDR3 length: 15 amino acids. Germline-derived CDR1 and CDR2 are SGHRS and YFSETQ. The CDR3: CASSLSPALNTEAFF. The CDR3, as DNA: TGCGCCAGCAGCTTGTCTCCGGCCCTGAACACTGAAGCTTTCTTT.